This T cell receptor (beta chain) originates from a study of OX40 agonist ivuxolimab in advanced cancers. Study-level results: Antigens targeted by the expanded peripheral T cells were not determined. Low clonal expansion, among the lowest seen, marked partial responders at 0.1-3.0 mg/kg.

The CDR3 consists of 15 residues. V shed 3 bases and J shed 0 bases, with 9 bases lying between them. Germline CDR1 reads SNHLY; CDR2 reads FYNNEI. Data came from immunoSEQ multiplex PCR; TCRdb stores just in-frame clones and leaves some out. Counted here are roughly 92,000 clones, around 85% occurring once; the ten biggest clones make up approximately 1.5%. With respect to this clone: Its antigen is unknown.

Patients with autoimmune history or systemic immunosuppression were excluded. The clonotype originates from an adult with an advanced solid tumor such as melanoma, head and neck, liver or kidney cancer. V usage is TRBV2 and J usage is TRBJ2-1; D ambiguous. Sequenced here: CD4+ or CD8+ T cells sorted from blood, sampled in a trial of the OX40 agonist ivuxolimab. CDR3 sequence: CASSEIPYSYNEQFF. CDR3 coding DNA: TGTGCCAGCAGTGAGATACCCTACTCCTACAATGAGCAGTTCTTC.